Shown below are 20 T cell receptor beta chains from a single sample sequenced in a study of identical twins. TCRdb re-called the 5' RACE reads through MiXCR, storing one row per CDR3 protein. The sample yields some 730,000 distinct CDR3 sequences, around a sixth seen once. These same records also appear under a second study, on T cells expressing NK-cell markers.

The specimen sequenced was PBMCs. The receptors were sampled from a woman younger than 35 in good health.

This clonotype was observed a few times. The J gene is TRBJ2-1, the V gene TRBV6-1; 13 positions agree with TRBD2. The CDR3 has 14 amino acids. Germline loops: CDR1 MNHNS, CDR2 SASEGT. The V and J ends lost 6 bases and 7 bases, in that order; junction bases with no gene match: 3. CDR3: CASRRLAGGNEQFF. DNA for the CDR3: TGTGCCAGCAGAAGACTAGCGGGAGGAAATGAGCAGTTCTTC.

As concerns this clonotype: The junction departs from germline at one end; a sequencing error may be responsible. J is TRBJ2-2 and V is TRBV5-1; D call uncertain. The length of the CDR3 is 15 residues. The germline CDR1 and CDR2 sequences are SGHRS and YFSETQ. DNA of the CDR3: TGCGCCAGCAGCTCCCTCGTCGCGAAAACCGGGGAGCTGTTTTTT. This encodes CASSSLVAKTGELFF.

This clonotype has a handful of counts. The V gene is TRBV29-1, the J gene TRBJ2-5, with a weak D call TRBD1 (5 bases). This CDR3 has 12 amino acids. Looked up from germline, CDR1 is SQVTM and CDR2 is ANQGSEA. V shed 6 bases and J shed 6 bases, with 14 bases lying between them. Here the CDR3 reads CSVAGAAQTQYF. The CDR3 coding sequence is TGCAGCGTCGCTGGGGCGGCTCAGACCCAGTACTTC.

This sequence joins TRBV19 and TRBJ1-1, with TRBD1 matching 7 bases. Trimming removed 5 bases from V and 5 bases from J; junction bases left unmatched: 8. The CDR3 is 14 amino acids. Germline V gene lookup returns CDR1 LNHDA and CDR2 SQIVND (reference sequence). The CDR3 region has the DNA TGTGCCAGTAGTGATCGCGCACAGGGGACTGAAGCTTTCTTT. This translates into CASSDRAQGTEAFF.

This clonotype occurred a few times. The chain couples TRBV5-1 to TRBJ1-1; D might be TRBD1 (6 bases). The CDR3 has 15 amino acids. V was pared by 3 bases and J by 4 bases, with 16 bases between. From germline, CDR1 is SGHRS and CDR2 YFSETQ. CDR3 loop: CASSYLQGDGTEAFF. The CDR3 DNA reads TGCGCCAGCAGCTACCTACAGGGCGACGGCACTGAAGCTTTCTTT.

The genes are TRBV6-4 and TRBJ2-1, with a possible D match to TRBD2 (6 bases). This CDR3 has 17 residues. V was cut by 2 bases and J by 3 bases, with 17 bases left in between. Germline V lookup: CDR1 MRHNA, CDR2 SNTAGT. The CDR3 reads CASSDIGPASDYNEQFF. CDR3 coding DNA: TGTGCCAGCAGTGACATAGGTCCGGCTAGCGACTACAATGAGCAGTTCTTC.

A few counts support this clonotype. The chain is built from TRBV12-3 or TRBV12-4 and TRBJ1-3, with unresolved D. This CDR3 region has 13 residues. The V end lost 6 bases, the J end lost 6 bases, and 12 bases lay between the germline ends. CDR3 in amino acids: CASRPGFVNTIYF. The CDR3, as DNA: TGTGCCAGCAGACCGGGATTCGTAAACACCATATATTTT.

This chain joins TRBV5-1 and TRBJ2-7; D tentatively reads TRBD1 or TRBD2 (5 bases each). Germline CDR1 is SGHRS and CDR2 is YFSETQ. The CDR3 runs to 15 residues. V lost 2 bases, J lost 2 bases, and 14 bases lay in between. The CDR3 region has the DNA TGCGCCAGCAGCTTCTCCGGGACGTTAGCCTACGAGCAGTACTTC. This encodes CASSFSGTLAYEQYF.

This clonotype has just a few counts. The rearrangement links TRBV7-6 to TRBJ2-3, with D uncertain. With 3 bases removed from V and 9 bases from J, the gap between germline ends came to 10 bases. Germline values: CDR1 SGHVS, CDR2 FNYEAQ. This CDR3 contains 12 residues. CDR3 sequence: CASSFSIGTQYF. CDR3 nucleotides: TGTGCCAGCAGCTTCTCTATTGGGACGCAGTATTTT.

The table lists this clonotype with a few counts. The rearrangement uses TRBV29-1 and TRBJ2-5, with D maybe TRBD1 (6 bases). CDR1 and CDR2 from the germline V gene are SQVTM and ANQGSEA. This CDR3 spans 10 amino acids. CDR3 region: CTGVGETQYF. The CDR3, as DNA: TGCACAGGGGTTGGTGAGACCCAGTACTTC.

The chain couples TRBV12-3 or TRBV12-4 to TRBJ1-2; D unresolved. CDR3 length: 13 amino acids. V lost 1 base and J lost 3, with 6 bases in between. CDR3 sequence: CASSLGRHYGYTF. CDR3 DNA: TGTGCCAGCAGTTTAGGGAGACACTATGGCTACACCTTC.

This clonotype was seen a handful of times. The chain couples TRBV20-1 to TRBJ1-2, with 10 positions matching TRBD1. The J segment lost 8 bases and the V segment lost 1 base, leaving 7 bases of the junction unmatched. The germline gives CDR1 DFQATT, CDR2 SNEGSKA (reference sequence). The CDR3 is 14 residues long. The CDR3 reads CSARGSGQGSGYTF. CDR3 in DNA: TGCAGTGCTAGAGGTTCGGGACAGGGGAGCGGCTACACCTTC.

This clonotype was counted only a few times. The CDR3 loop is CSVEAATNTEAFF. CDR3 bases: TGCAGCGTTGAGGCTGCTACGAACACTGAAGCTTTCTTT. The V call is TRBV29-1, the J call TRBJ1-1; D gene unclear. CDR3 size: 13 residues. The V and J ends lost 3 bases and 1 base respectively, with 9 bases between them. Germline CDR1 and CDR2: SQVTM and ANQGSEA. Full variable domain (outside the CDR3, taken from reference TRBV29-1 and TRBJ1-1): SAVISQKPSRDICQRGTSLTIQCQVDSQVTMMFWYRQQPGQSLTLIATANQGSEATYESGFVIDKFPISRPNLTFSTLTVSNMSPEDSSIYLCSVEAATNTEAFFGQGTRLTVV.

The chain combines TRBV4-3 with TRBJ2-2, with 10 bases identical to TRBD2. Germline assignment: CDR1 LGHNA and CDR2 YSLEER. CDR3 length: 17 amino acids. V gave up 0 bases and J gave up 6 bases; unmatched junction bases: 7. The CDR3 is CASSQDGASGSAGELFF. The CDR3 nucleotides read TGCGCCAGCAGCCAAGACGGGGCTAGCGGGAGCGCCGGGGAGCTGTTTTTT.

This clonotype has only a few counts. V is TRBV6-1 and J is TRBJ2-7; D is possibly TRBD1 or TRBD2 (5 bases each). V was trimmed by 6 bases and J by 2 bases, leaving 14 bases between them. There are 14 residues in the CDR3. The V gene's germline CDR1 is MNHNS and CDR2 SASEGT. CDR3 sequence reads: CASSKGTVAYEQYF. The CDR3 nucleotides are TGTGCCAGCAGCAAGGGGACCGTTGCCTACGAGCAGTACTTC.

There are a few counts of this clonotype. The genes are TRBV10-3 and TRBJ2-2, with D unclear. The CDR3 runs 15 residues. V lost 4 bases and J 0 bases, leaving 9 bases between the germline ends. Germline lookup yields CDR1 ENHRY and CDR2 SYGVKD. The CDR3 sequence is CAISGTSANTGELFF. The DNA of the CDR3 is TGTGCCATCAGTGGGACCTCCGCGAACACCGGGGAGCTGTTTTTT.

The J gene is TRBJ1-2, the V gene TRBV18, with a weak D call TRBD1 (6 bases). CDR1 and CDR2 (germline): KGHSH, LQKENI. Trimming pared 3 bases from V and 10 bases from J, leaving 12 bases between. The length of the CDR3 is 12 residues. Written as DNA, the CDR3 is TGTGCCAGCTCACCTCGGCAGGGGTTCTACACCTTC. This gives the protein CASSPRQGFYTF.

The V call is TRBV20-1, the J call TRBJ2-3; TRBD2 agrees at 12 bases. V lost 5 bases to trimming and J lost 8 bases; unmatched junction nucleotides: 8. The CDR3 has 14 amino acids. Germline V gene sequence: CDR1 DFQATT, CDR2 SNEGSKA (reference sequence). DNA of the CDR3: TGCAGTGCTTCGACTAGCGGGAGAGTCGGTACGCAGTATTTT. Translated: CSASTSGRVGTQYF.

This chain uses TRBV5-1 with TRBJ2-5, with D possibly being TRBD1 (6 bases). CDR3 length equals 14 residues. Germline V gives CDR1 SGHRS, CDR2 YFSETQ. V was clipped by 0 bases and J by 5 bases, with 11 bases between them. The CDR3 DNA reads as TGCGCCAGCAGCTTGGATGGGGGCCGGGAGACCCAGTACTTC. Translating gives CASSLDGGRETQYF.

This rearrangement joins TRBV15 to TRBJ2-1, with D perhaps assigned TRBD1 or TRBD2 (5 bases each). CDR1 is LNHNV, CDR2 YYDKDF, per germline (reference sequence). Trimming shortened V by 1 base and J by 8 bases, and 15 bases separated the two germline ends. This CDR3 is 15 amino acids long. The CDR3 bases are TGTGCCACCAGCAGAGTGGGGACCACGTCTGATGAGCAGTTCTTC. Its protein is CATSRVGTTSDEQFF.